The clone carrying this T cell receptor beta chain was observed a handful of times. The antigen remains undetermined. The CDR3 covers 13 residues. CDR1 is SQVTM and CDR2 is ANQGSEA in the germline V gene. Trimming stripped 4 bases from V and 9 bases from J, with 18 bases between. This specimen belongs to a study of beta chain features in type 1 diabetes. The overall study: Summed over all samples, the examined sorted cells came to 100 million to 130 million.

All of the isolated RNA was reverse transcribed, so expressed TCRB transcripts were sequenced. Assay: immunoSEQ multiplex PCR; the TCRdb copy retains only in-frame clones and omits some. The table includes 150,000 to 200,000 clones, 63% detected once. Findings and caveats of the study: Type 1 diabetes patients showed a moderate but significant shortening of TCRB CDR3s in all four CD4+ subsets.

What was sequenced was naive CD4+ T cells from blood. This sequence was found in a man aged 25-40 years with type 1 diabetes. This rearrangement joins TRBV29-1 to TRBJ2-5; D possibly uses TRBD1 or TRBD2 (5 bases each). For the CDR3, the DNA is TGCAGCGTTGGCCCTGGGGGACCCGGGGCCCAGTACTTC. Translation: CSVGPGGPGAQYF.